This record concerns one T cell receptor (beta chain) sequence. Antigen: not known. Other DNA sequences in the sample encode the same CDR3. The CDR3 extends over 13 amino acids. Germline-derived CDR1 and CDR2 are MNHEY and SMNVEV (reference sequence). Trimming pared 3 bases from V and 5 bases from J, leaving 10 bases between. In the study's own analysis: ImmunoSEQ gave junction-only sequences without quality scores, so filtering differed. Profiling relied on immunoSEQ multiplex PCR, and the TCRdb table lists in-frame clones only, not all of them. V and J calls and clone size come straight from that table; D and trimming were deduced from the DNA. Here the sample spans approximately 1.9 million clones, 90% to 95% being singletons. These data come from a study of shared clonotypes between healthy human individuals. Whole-study findings and limits: The low donor count limited represented genetic and exposure-history diversity. The four-donor shared clonotypes exceeded non-shared clonotypes in generation probability, with non-shared ones scoring lower.

Naive-designated CD8 cells lacked CD45RO, were positively enriched for CCR7, and omitted terminally differentiated effector memory CD45RA+ cells. Sequenced: naive CD8+ T cells from PBMCs. The chain uses TRBV27 and TRBJ1-1; the D is unclear. The sequence was obtained from a man aged 18 to 35 in good health. Some clones in this sample may be carry-over from other donors' samples. Here the CDR3 reads CASSLTWGTEAFF. CDR3 DNA sequence: TGTGCCAGCAGTTTGACCTGGGGTACTGAAGCTTTCTTT.